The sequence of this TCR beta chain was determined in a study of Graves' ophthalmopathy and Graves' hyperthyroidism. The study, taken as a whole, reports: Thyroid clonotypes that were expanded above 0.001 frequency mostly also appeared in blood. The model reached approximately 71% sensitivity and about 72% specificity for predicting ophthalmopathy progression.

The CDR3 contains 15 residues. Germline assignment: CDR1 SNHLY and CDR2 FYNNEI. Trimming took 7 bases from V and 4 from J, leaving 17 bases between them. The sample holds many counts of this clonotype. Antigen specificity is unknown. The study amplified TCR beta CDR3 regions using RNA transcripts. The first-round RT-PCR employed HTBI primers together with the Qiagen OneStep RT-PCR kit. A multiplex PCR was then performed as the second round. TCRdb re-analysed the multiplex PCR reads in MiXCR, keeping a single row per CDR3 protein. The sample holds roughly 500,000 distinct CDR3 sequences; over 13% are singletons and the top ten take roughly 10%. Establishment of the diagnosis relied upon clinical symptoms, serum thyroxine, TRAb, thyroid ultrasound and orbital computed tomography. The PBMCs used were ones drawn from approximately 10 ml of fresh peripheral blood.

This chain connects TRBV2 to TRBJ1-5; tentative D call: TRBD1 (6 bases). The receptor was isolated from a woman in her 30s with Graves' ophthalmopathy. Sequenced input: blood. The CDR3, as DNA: TGTGCCAGCAAGGGCGGGGGGGCGCGGAATCAGCCCCAGCATTTT. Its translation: CASKGGGARNQPQHF.